The source of this T cell receptor (beta chain) is a study of T cell changes during pregnancy in multiple sclerosis. TCRdb's copy holds only in-frame clones and misses some; the assay was immunoSEQ multiplex PCR. This table holds 57,000 or so clones, roughly 88% found once. The material sequenced was peripheral blood, taken in the first trimester of pregnancy. This clonotype was sampled from a female donor with multiple sclerosis, enrolled in a pregnancy study.

CDR3 nucleotide sequence: TGTGCCAGCAGCCAATTTTGGGGGCTGGACACTGAAGCTTTCTTT. As protein: CASSQFWGLDTEAFF. The chain couples TRBV7-9 to TRBJ1-1, with D possibly being TRBD1 (6 bases). From germline, CDR1 is SEHNR and CDR2 FQNEAQ (reference sequence). The germline V and J ends were trimmed by 5 bases and 3 bases, with 16 bases remaining between them. The CDR3 consists of 15 residues.